This passage covers 23 T cell receptor beta chains from one sample sequenced in a study of beta chain features in type 1 diabetes. TCRB transcripts that were expressed got sequenced, as all of the isolated RNA had been reverse transcribed. TCRdb's copy holds only in-frame clones and misses some; the assay was immunoSEQ multiplex PCR. The sample includes about 320,000 clones, 13% to 15% seen only once; the top ten take roughly 6.7%. The specimen was central memory CD4+ T cells from blood. The receptors come from a man aged 30 to 39 in good health.

The sample holds a few counts of this clone. This sample also contains other DNA sequences that code for the same CDR3. The rearrangement joins TRBV7-2 to TRBJ2-3, with 9 bases aligning to TRBD2. CDR1 SGHTA and CDR2 FQGNSA come from the germline V gene. CDR3 length: 15 amino acids. The ends lost 5 bases at V and 2 bases at J; junction bases unmatched: 5. The CDR3 coding sequence is TGTGCCAGCAGCATTAGCGGGGGAAACACAGATACGCAGTATTTT. This gives the protein CASSISGGNTDTQYF.

Ten or more counts support this clone. The chain uses TRBV18 and TRBJ2-7, with D hard to call. The length of the CDR3 is 12 residues. Germline V gene sequence: CDR1 KGHSH, CDR2 LQKENI. Between the trimmed V and J ends, which lost 3 bases and 0 bases, there was a span of 3 bases. The DNA of the CDR3 is TGTGCCAGCTCACCGAGCTCCTACGAGCAGTACTTC. Translation gives CASSPSSYEQYF.

This clone was counted at least ten times. The chain uses TRBV7-9 and TRBJ2-5; D ambiguous. This CDR3 has 15 residues. Germline V gene data show CDR1 as SEHNR and CDR2 as FQNEAQ (reference sequence). The V gene lost 2 bases and the J gene lost 5 bases, with 15 bases spanning the gap. CDR3 sequence (DNA): TGTGCCAGCAGCTTACTCCAGACGCCGGTGGAGACCCAGTACTTC. Protein: CASSLLQTPVETQYF.

This clone was detected a few times. The rearrangement links TRBV5-4 to TRBJ2-2; 12 bases are a match to TRBD2. Germline V CDR1 and CDR2: SGHNT, YYREEE (reference sequence). This CDR3 is built from 15 residues. V gave up 3 bases and J gave up 3 bases; unmatched junction bases: 0. The CDR3 here is CASSSSGRDTGELFF. CDR3 DNA: TGTGCCAGCAGCTCTAGCGGGAGGGACACCGGGGAGCTGTTTTTT.

This clone was seen at least ten times. J is TRBJ2-3 and V is TRBV7-8; D gene uncertain. The germline V gene has CDR1 SGHVS and CDR2 FQNEAQ. The CDR3 covers 14 residues. V dropped 7 bases and J dropped 5 bases, with 16 bases sitting between them. The CDR3 DNA reads TGTGCCAGCAAGTCATTCCACACACGAGATACGCAGTATTTT. Residues: CASKSFHTRDTQYF.

The genes are TRBV7-9 and TRBJ2-6; D unclear. The CDR3 runs 14 residues. CDR1 and CDR2 (germline): SEHNR, FQNEAQ (reference sequence). The V and J ends lost 2 bases and 0 bases respectively, with 2 bases between them. The CDR3 loop is CASSLISGANVLTF. The CDR3 DNA reads as TGTGCCAGCAGCTTAATCTCTGGGGCCAACGTCCTGACTTTC.

The rearrangement links TRBV4-3 to TRBJ1-4; the D gene is possibly TRBD1 (6 bases). The CDR3 length is 14 residues. CDR1 and CDR2 from the germline V gene are LGHNA and YSLEER. V lost 4 bases to trimming and J lost 3 bases, with 9 bases between them. As DNA, the CDR3 is TGCGCCAGCAGCCCGGACAGTCCTAATGAAAAACTGTTTTTT. Protein: CASSPDSPNEKLFF.

This clone has just a few counts. The chain carries TRBV6-1 and TRBJ2-4, with D perhaps assigned TRBD1 or TRBD2 (5 bases each). Deletions cut 1 base from V and 0 bases from J, with 10 bases between. Per germline, CDR1 MNHNS and CDR2 SASEGT. The CDR3 extends over 16 amino acids. The CDR3 is CASSEGGVLAKNIQYF. CDR3 DNA: TGTGCCAGCAGTGAAGGAGGGGTCCTAGCCAAAAACATTCAGTACTTC.

This chain joins TRBV7-2 and TRBJ1-1, with TRBD1 matching 9 bases. CDR3 length equals 14 residues. Losses at the gene ends were 1 base for V and 6 bases for J; bases not matched to a gene: 3. Germline values: CDR1 SGHTA, CDR2 FQGNSA. CDR3 bases: TGTGCCAGCAGCTTAGGGACAGGGGTTGCTGAAGCTTTCTTT. Translation gives CASSLGTGVAEAFF.

This clone was recorded at least ten times. The V and J genes are TRBV19 and TRBJ2-1; no clear D. V lost 9 bases and J lost 8, with 20 bases in between. CDR1 is LNHDA and CDR2 is SQIVND in the germline V gene (reference sequence). The CDR3 loop spans 14 amino acids. The CDR3 here is CASTRITKWDEQFF. The CDR3 DNA reads as TGTGCCAGCACAAGAATTACCAAATGGGATGAGCAGTTCTTC.

Many counts were recorded for this clone. The genes are TRBV7-9 and TRBJ2-3, with 8 bases fitting TRBD2. V lost 4 bases, J lost 5 bases, and 11 bases stayed unmatched. The CDR3 is 16 amino acids. CDR1 SEHNR and CDR2 FQNEAQ come from the germline V gene (reference sequence). In DNA form, the CDR3 reads TGTGCCAGCAGCTCTTTGGTTAGCGGGACGCGAGATACGCAGTATTTT. This sequence encodes CASSSLVSGTRDTQYF. Full variable domain (outside the CDR3, taken from reference TRBV7-9 and TRBJ2-3): DTGVSQNPRHKITKRGQNVTFRCDPISEHNRLYWYRQTLGQGPEFLTYFQNEAQLEKSRLLSDRFSAERPKGSFSTLEIQRTEQGDSAMYLCASSSLVSGTRDTQYFGPGTRLTVL.

V gene TRBV6-1 combines with J gene TRBJ2-3; D gene ambiguous. The germline V gene has CDR1 MNHNS and CDR2 SASEGT. This CDR3 has 12 amino acids. V dropped 7 bases and J dropped 6 bases, with 11 bases sitting between them. For the CDR3, the DNA is TGTGCCAGCAACGGACCGGAGGATACGCAGTATTTT. Translation: CASNGPEDTQYF.

The chain is built from TRBV28 and TRBJ1-5, with TRBD1 identical over 7 bases. The CDR3 is 15 residues long. The ends lost 6 bases at V and 9 bases at J; junction bases unmatched: 14. Germline V gives CDR1 MDHEN, CDR2 SYDVKM. The CDR3: CASRGGGTDLGPQHF. DNA of the CDR3: TGTGCCAGCAGGGGGGGAGGGACAGACCTGGGGCCCCAGCATTTT.

V is TRBV7-2 and J is TRBJ2-1; D is perhaps TRBD2 (7 bases). Germline V gene lookup returns CDR1 SGHTA and CDR2 FQGNSA. Trimming left V 7 bases short and J 0 bases short, with 16 bases between. The length of the CDR3 is 16 residues. CDR3 in DNA: TGTGCCAGCAACTCTGGGGCGGGGGCCTCCTACAATGAGCAGTTCTTC. The encoded protein is CASNSGAGASYNEQFF.

There are many counts of this clone. V gene TRBV28 combines with J gene TRBJ2-1, with D perhaps TRBD1 or TRBD2 (5 bases each). The germline CDR1 and CDR2 sequences are MDHEN and SYDVKM. Trimming cost V 4 bases and J 4 bases, with 14 bases left between them. The CDR3 has 15 residues. CDR3 in amino acids: CASSSGGVGYNEQFF. CDR3 nucleotide sequence: TGTGCCAGCAGTTCTGGGGGAGTGGGTTACAATGAGCAGTTCTTC.

This clone was seen only a few times. The J gene is TRBJ2-1, the V gene TRBV9, with 11 nucleotides matching TRBD2. This CDR3 comprises 15 residues. Germline trimming cut 3 bases from V and 10 bases from J; bases unmatched to any gene: 9. Germline CDR1 SGDLS, CDR2 YYNGEE. The DNA of the CDR3 is TGTGCCAGCAGCGCAACTAGCGGGAGCTATTACGAGCAGTTCTTC. It encodes CASSATSGSYYEQFF.

This clone was seen a handful of times. The J gene is TRBJ1-2, the V gene TRBV19, with TRBD1 as a possible D gene (5 bases). With 8 bases removed from V and 3 bases from J, the gap between germline ends came to 16 bases. The CDR3 is 14 amino acids. The germline gives CDR1 LNHDA, CDR2 SQIVND (reference sequence). The CDR3 nucleotides are TGTGCCAGTCATCCAACGGGGCTTTACTATGGCTACACCTTC. Translated: CASHPTGLYYGYTF. Together with reference TRBV19 and TRBJ1-2, the CDR3 gives the full variable domain: DGGITQSPKYLFRKEGQNVTLSCEQNLNHDAMYWYRQDPGQGLRLIYYSQIVNDFQKGDIAEGYSVSREKKESFPLTVTSAQKNPTAFYLCASHPTGLYYGYTFGSGTRLTVV.

This clone was seen only a few times. V and J are TRBV7-2 and TRBJ2-3, with 8 bases that match TRBD2. V trimming: 2 bases; J trimming: 2 bases; junction bases outside the gene matches: 6. There are 16 residues in the CDR3. The V gene's germline CDR1 is SGHTA and CDR2 FQGNSA. For the CDR3, the DNA is TGTGCCAGCAGCTTACTCCCTAGCGGGTCCACAGATACGCAGTATTTT. The encoded protein is CASSLLPSGSTDTQYF.

This clone was detected many times. The chain recombines TRBV2 with TRBJ1-4; no firm D call. The CDR3 extends over 14 amino acids. The V gene's germline CDR1 is SNHLY and CDR2 FYNNEI. Trimming took 7 bases from V and 8 from J, leaving 17 bases between them. This CDR3 is CASTRGSTGEKLFF. CDR3 coding DNA: TGTGCCAGCACCCGGGGATCCACCGGAGAAAAACTGTTTTTT. Looking up the rest from reference TRBV2 and TRBJ1-4 gives the full variable domain: EPEVTQTPSHQVTQMGQEVILRCVPISNHLYFYWYRQILGQKVEFLVSFYNNEISEKSEIFDDQFSVERPDGSNFTLKIRSTKLEDSAMYFCASTRGSTGEKLFFGSGTQLSVL.

The rearrangement links TRBV5-5 to TRBJ2-3, with 7 bases aligning to TRBD2. From germline, CDR1 is SGHKS and CDR2 YYEKEE (reference sequence). The CDR3 loop spans 15 amino acids. V shed 2 bases, J shed 6 bases, and the junction held 9 bases outside the gene matches. The CDR3 sequence: CASSFVSSGIDTQYF. The CDR3 coding sequence is TGTGCCAGCAGCTTCGTCTCTAGCGGTATCGATACGCAGTATTTT. The full variable domain, its missing parts supplied by reference TRBV5-5 and TRBJ2-3, is DAGVTQSPTHLIKTRGQQVTLRCSPISGHKSVSWYQQVLGQGPQFIFQYYEKEERGRGNFPDRFSARQFPNYSSELNVNALLLGDSALYLCASSFVSSGIDTQYFGPGTRLTVL.

The rearrangement uses TRBV7-2 and TRBJ1-1; D call uncertain. Trimming removed 1 base from V and 1 base from J, with 10 bases in between. The V gene's germline CDR1 is SGHTA and CDR2 FQGNSA. The CDR3 runs to 15 residues. The CDR3 DNA is TGTGCCAGCAGCTTAGACCCCGGCAGGAACACTGAAGCTTTCTTT. The encoded protein is CASSLDPGRNTEAFF.

V is TRBV4-1 and J is TRBJ2-1; 9 positions match TRBD2. The CDR3 contains 18 residues. Trimming cost V 1 base and J 4 bases; bases outside gene matches: 11. Germline V gene data show CDR1 as MGHRA and CDR2 as YSYEKL. CDR3 residues: CASSQGAASGAAYNEQFF. The CDR3 nucleotides are TGCGCCAGCAGCCAAGGGGCGGCTAGCGGGGCAGCTTACAATGAGCAGTTCTTC.

This clone has more than one count but fewer than ten. This sequence joins TRBV19 and TRBJ1-5, with D hard to call. Trimming cost V 2 bases and J 1 base, with 18 bases left between them. The CDR3 is 18 residues long. Germline CDR1 LNHDA, CDR2 SQIVND (reference sequence). CDR3 sequence (DNA): TGTGCCAGTAGTATACACATTTGGAGGACTAACAGCAATCAGCCCCAGCATTTT. It translates to CASSIHIWRTNSNQPQHF.